The 10 T cell receptor beta chains below all came from one sample that was sequenced in a study of blood T cell repertoires in COVID-19. The table came from immunoSEQ multiplex PCR; TCRdb's copy has only in-frame clones and leaves some out. Of 100,000 or so clones in the sample, about 93% are singletons; the top ten hold 3.9%. Specimen: peripheral blood. Every receptor here comes from a woman aged 50 to 60 in a cohort sampled during active COVID-19.

V gene TRBV6-6 combines with J gene TRBJ2-7; 8 bases are shared with TRBD1. CDR3 length: 15 residues. Losses at the gene ends were 4 bases for V and 3 bases for J; bases not matched to a gene: 8. The V gene's germline CDR1 is MNHNY and CDR2 SVGAGI (reference sequence). The CDR3 region is CASSSGPGQDYEQYF. The CDR3 coding sequence is TGTGCCAGCAGTTCGGGGCCGGGACAGGACTACGAGCAGTACTTC.

This sequence joins TRBV9 and TRBJ2-7; TRBD2 agrees at 9 bases. The V segment lost 4 bases and the J segment 7 bases; nucleotides outside the gene matches: 12. Germline-derived CDR1 and CDR2 are SGDLS and YYNGEE. This CDR3 has 15 amino acids. This CDR3 reads CASSPQGSGRMEQYF. CDR3 nucleotide sequence: TGTGCCAGCAGCCCCCAGGGTAGCGGGAGAATGGAGCAGTACTTC.

The chain links TRBV18 to TRBJ2-7, with a tentative D call TRBD1 (6 bases). Trimming stripped 8 bases from V and 4 bases from J, with 18 bases between. The length of the CDR3 is 14 residues. Germline CDR1 KGHSH, CDR2 LQKENI. The CDR3 DNA follows: TGTGCCAGCCCCTCCTTTTCCCAGGGGTACGAGCAGTACTTC. Its protein product is CASPSFSQGYEQYF. Combining the CDR3 with reference TRBV18 and TRBJ2-7 gives the whole variable domain NAGVMQNPRHLVRRRGQEARLRCSPMKGHSHVYWYRQLPEEGLKFMVYLQKENIIDESGMPKERFSAEFPKEGPSILRIQQVVRGDSAAYFCASPSFSQGYEQYFGPGTRLTVT.

J is TRBJ2-7 and V is TRBV7-9; no firm D call. Deletions cut 2 bases from V and 4 bases from J, with 12 bases between. This CDR3 region has 14 residues. The germline V gene encodes CDR1 SEHNR and CDR2 FQNEAQ (reference sequence). Here the CDR3 DNA reads TGTGCCAGCAGCTTAACGCAGTCCCAGTACGAGCAGTACTTC. Its translation is CASSLTQSQYEQYF.

This clone appeared a single time. The chain is built from TRBV5-1 and TRBJ2-2; 11 bases line up with TRBD2. Germline-derived CDR1 and CDR2 are SGHRS and YFSETQ. Losses at the gene ends were 4 bases for V and 4 bases for J; bases not matched to a gene: 9. The CDR3 covers 17 residues. The DNA for the CDR3 is TGCGCCAGCAGCCCGGGACTAGCGGAGCTGGCCACCGGGGAGCTGTTTTTT. This encodes CASSPGLAELATGELFF.

The DNA for the CDR3 is TGTGCCAGCAGCCCCCGACAGGCGAAGAACACCGGGGAGCTGTTTTTT. Translation gives CASSPRQAKNTGELFF. The chain joins TRBV9 to TRBJ2-2; a weak D match, TRBD1 (6 bases). The V and J ends lost 4 bases and 1 base respectively, with 14 bases between them. The CDR3 sequence is 16 residues long. Germline assignment: CDR1 SGDLS and CDR2 YYNGEE.

V and J are TRBV3-1 (or the pseudogene TRBV3-2) and TRBJ2-3; 10 nucleotides match TRBD2. V dropped 4 bases and J dropped 2; count of bases not matched to a gene: 3. The CDR3 covers 15 residues. Germline CDR1 and CDR2: LGHDT and YNNKEL (reference sequence). The CDR3 reads CASSRTSGATDTQYF. The DNA for the CDR3 is TGTGCCAGCAGCCGGACTAGCGGTGCCACAGATACGCAGTATTTT.

The chain recombines TRBV6-2 or TRBV6-3 with TRBJ1-5; TRBD1 agrees at 7 bases. The J segment lost 7 bases and the V segment lost 4 bases, leaving 10 bases of the junction unmatched. Germline CDR1 is MNHEY and CDR2 is SVGEGT. The CDR3 covers 15 residues. The CDR3 spells CASSFAEGARQPQHF. The CDR3, as DNA: TGTGCCAGCAGTTTCGCGGAGGGGGCAAGGCAGCCCCAGCATTTT.

The chain joins TRBV7-9 to TRBJ1-1; TRBD1 is a possible D gene (6 bases). The CDR3 has 14 amino acids. From germline, CDR1 is SEHNR and CDR2 FQNEAQ (reference sequence). Between the trimmed V and J ends, which lost 5 bases and 5 bases, there was a span of 15 bases. The CDR3 DNA reads TGTGCCAGCAGCCGGGACACCTGGGGGACTGAAGCTTTCTTT. Amino acid sequence: CASSRDTWGTEAFF.

The chain recombines TRBV7-8 with TRBJ2-1; 11 nucleotides line up with TRBD2. Germline V lookup: CDR1 SGHVS, CDR2 FQNEAQ. Losses at the gene ends were 5 bases for V and 4 bases for J; bases not matched to a gene: 7. The CDR3 is made up of 16 amino acids. The CDR3 DNA is TGTGCCAGCAGCCCAAATAGCGGGGGGGCTTACAATGAGCAGTTCTTC. Its protein is CASSPNSGGAYNEQFF. The whole variable domain, filled in from reference TRBV7-8 and TRBJ2-1, reads GAGVSQSPRYKVAKRGQDVALRCDPISGHVSLFWYQQALGQGPEFLTYFQNEAQLDKSGLPSDRFFAERPEGSVSTLKIQRTQQEDSAVYLCASSPNSGGAYNEQFFGPGTRLTVL.